Sequencing of this TCR beta chain was carried out in a study of blood T cell repertoires in COVID-19. About the study: Samples of COVID-19 (acute and convalescent) were obtained from the United States, Italy and Spain.

The method was immunoSEQ multiplex PCR; TCRdb's version includes in-frame clones alone and lacks a portion of them. This sample carries about 310,000 clones, around 85% of them seen once, and the ten largest clones take under 2%. The V end lost 2 bases, the J end lost 8 bases, and 21 bases lay between the germline ends. This CDR3 is 16 amino acids long. Germline V gene sequence: CDR1 SGHTA, CDR2 FQGTGA. Recruitment covered roughly 22 US areas and drew participants whose ages spanned roughly 18 to 100 years. The rearrangement links TRBV7-3 to TRBJ1-2; possibly TRBD1 for D (5 bases). The sequence was obtained from a woman aged 30 to 39 who had been exposed to COVID-19. Source material: PBMCs or T cells enriched from blood (not recorded which). CDR3 protein: CASSLDIARVDSGYTF. The CDR3 DNA sequence: TGTGCCAGCAGCTTAGATATTGCCAGGGTAGATTCGGGCTACACCTTC.